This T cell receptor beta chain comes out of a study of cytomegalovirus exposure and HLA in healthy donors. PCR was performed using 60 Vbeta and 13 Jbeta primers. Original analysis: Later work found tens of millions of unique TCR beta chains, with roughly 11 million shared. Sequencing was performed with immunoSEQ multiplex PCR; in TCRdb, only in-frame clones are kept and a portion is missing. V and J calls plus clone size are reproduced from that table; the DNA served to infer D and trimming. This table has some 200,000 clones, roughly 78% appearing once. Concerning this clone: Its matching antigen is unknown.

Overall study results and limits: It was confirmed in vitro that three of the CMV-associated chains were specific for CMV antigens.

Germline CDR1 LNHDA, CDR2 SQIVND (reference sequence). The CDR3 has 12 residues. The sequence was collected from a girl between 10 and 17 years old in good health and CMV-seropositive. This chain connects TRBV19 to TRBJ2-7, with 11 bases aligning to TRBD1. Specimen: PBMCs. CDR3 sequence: CGPGQGAYEQYF. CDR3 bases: TGTGGGCCGGGACAGGGGGCCTACGAGCAGTACTTC.